This is a list of T cell receptor beta chains from one sample in a study of blood T cell repertoires in COVID-19. The repertoire was sequenced with immunoSEQ multiplex PCR; TCRdb's copy has only in-frame clones and lacks some. Among a few hundred thousand clones listed, 88% were seen once. Sequenced input: PBMCs or T cells enriched from blood (not recorded which). These receptors all stem from a woman younger than 35 who had recovered from COVID-19. Each CDR3 is given with its conserved first and last residue. A D gene is named only where the DNA matches it firmly. Where a row states a size, it is once, few, many or the class of an expanded clone; other rows omit it.

>TRBV20-1|TRBJ1-2|.|.
CSARLGYTF
TGCAGTGCTAGACTGGGCTACACCTTC
>TRBV25-1|TRBJ2-3|TRBD2|.
CASSAFSSGGGSDTQYF
TGTGCCAGCAGTGCTTTCTCTAGCGGGGGGGGATCAGATACGCAGTATTTT
>TRBV19|TRBJ1-5|.|.
CASSITVSNQPQHF
TGTGCCAGTAGTATCACAGTTAGCAATCAGCCCCAGCATTTT
>TRBV27|TRBJ2-7|TRBD1|.
CASSLGDSSYEQYF
TGTGCCAGCAGTTTAGGGGACAGCTCCTACGAGCAGTACTTC
>TRBV9|TRBJ2-5|.|once
CASSVRLAASGETQYF
TGTGCCAGCAGCGTCCGCCTGGCAGCCAGCGGGGAGACCCAGTACTTC
>TRBV10-3|TRBJ1-5|.|.
CAIRDAGGSGMRNQPQHF
TGTGCCATCAGGGACGCGGGGGGGAGCGGGATGCGAAATCAGCCCCAGCATTTT
>TRBV7-3|TRBJ1-1|.|.
CASSPSGGTEAFF
TGTGCCAGCAGCCCCTCGGGTGGCACTGAAGCTTTCTTT
>TRBV6-1|TRBJ2-7|.|.
CASSERQVSYEQYF
TGTGCCAGCAGTGAAAGACAGGTTTCCTACGAGCAGTACTTC
>TRBV19|TRBJ2-2|.|.
CATFATAGASSGELFF
TGTGCCACCTTCGCGACGGCGGGGGCGTCATCCGGGGAGCTGTTTTTT
>TRBV29-1|TRBJ2-6|.|.
CSVLGPPLISGANVLTF
TGCAGCGTTCTAGGCCCTCCCTTGATCTCTGGGGCCAACGTCCTGACTTTC
>TRBV9|TRBJ1-5|.|once
CASSVGTTNQPQHF
TGTGCCAGCAGCGTAGGGACAACCAATCAGCCCCAGCATTTT
>TRBV7-9|TRBJ1-6|.|once
CASSSRDTSSYNSPLHF
TGTGCCAGCAGCTCTCGGGACACGAGCTCCTATAATTCACCCCTCCACTTT
>TRBV7-3|TRBJ1-1|TRBD1|.
CASSPRGQGEAFF
TGTGCCAGCAGTCCCAGGGGGCAAGGTGAAGCTTTCTTT
>TRBV5-5|TRBJ1-2|TRBD1|once
CASTLDRSFFYGYTF
TGTGCCAGCACCTTGGACAGGTCATTTTTCTATGGCTACACCTTC
>TRBV24-1|TRBJ2-7|TRBD2|.
CATSDPASGGGYEQYF
TGTGCCACCAGTGACCCAGCTAGCGGGGGGGGTTACGAGCAGTACTTC
>TRBV5-6|TRBJ1-4|.|.
CASSLASANEKLFF
TGTGCCAGCAGCTTGGCGTCAGCTAATGAAAAACTGTTTTTT
>TRBV4-3|TRBJ1-2|.|.
CASSQYPGLFNYGYTF
TGCGCCAGCAGCCAATACCCAGGGCTCTTCAACTATGGCTACACCTTC
>TRBV6-5|TRBJ1-5|.|.
CASRDRQGSNQPQHF
TGTGCCAGCAGAGATCGTCAGGGGAGTAATCAGCCCCAGCATTTT
>TRBV9|TRBJ2-1|.|.
CASSVGGPKNEQFF
TGTGCCAGCAGCGTAGGAGGGCCTAAGAATGAGCAGTTCTTC
>TRBV4-1|TRBJ1-1|.|.
CASSPQGGEAFF
TGCGCCAGCAGCCCCCAGGGAGGTGAAGCTTTCTTT
>TRBV3-1/TRBV3-2|TRBJ1-6|TRBD1|.
CASSPQGARNSPLHF
TGTGCCAGCAGCCCTCAGGGGGCGCGGAATTCACCCCTCCACTTT
>TRBV7-2|TRBJ2-7|TRBD1|few
CASSLDGTDFYEQYF
TGTGCCAGCAGCTTAGACGGGACAGACTTCTACGAGCAGTACTTC
>TRBV30|TRBJ1-4|.|.
CAWSSGPTNEKLFF
TGTGCCTGGAGTTCTGGGCCAACTAATGAAAAACTGTTTTTT
>TRBV27|TRBJ1-5|.|.
CASSYSSGQPQHF
TGTGCCAGCAGTTATTCGAGCGGTCAGCCCCAGCATTTT
>TRBV6-2/TRBV6-3|TRBJ1-5|.|.
CASSYAGGGFARPQHF
TGTGCCAGCAGTTACGCGGGAGGCGGGTTTGCTCGGCCCCAGCATTTT
>TRBV21-1|TRBJ1-1|.|.
CASSKFQGGVSVNGNTEAFF
TGTGCCAGCAGCAAATTCCAAGGCGGGGTTTCCGTGAATGGGAACACTGAAGCTTTCTTT
>TRBV5-1|TRBJ1-4|TRBD1|.
CASSAGQGAGTNEKLFF
TGCGCCAGCAGCGCGGGACAGGGGGCTGGTACTAATGAAAAACTGTTTTTT
>TRBV5-1|TRBJ1-2|TRBD1|.
CASSYEGGSYGYTF
TGCGCCAGCAGCTACGAAGGGGGCAGCTATGGCTACACCTTC
>TRBV25-1|TRBJ1-5|TRBD1|.
CASSTGQGASQHF
TGTGCCAGCAGTACGGGACAGGGGGCGTCCCAGCATTTT
>TRBV7-2|TRBJ1-2|TRBD1|.
CASSRTGAYGYTF
TGTGCCAGCAGCCGCACAGGGGCATATGGCTACACCTTC
>TRBV25-1|TRBJ2-1|TRBD1|.
CASSELGQGTSHEQFF
TGTGCCAGCAGTGAACTCGGACAGGGTACGTCCCATGAGCAGTTCTTC
>TRBV30|TRBJ1-2|.|.
CAWSVNYGYAF
TGTGCCTGGAGTGTAAACTATGGCTACGCCTTC
>TRBV6-4|TRBJ2-1|TRBD2|.
CASSDSGTSGTNEQFF
TGTGCCAGCAGTGACTCTGGGACTAGCGGCACCAATGAGCAGTTCTTC
>TRBV7-3|TRBJ1-1|.|.
CASSLNGLTEAFF
TGTGCCAGCAGCCTCAACGGACTGACTGAAGCTTTCTTT
>TRBV24-1|TRBJ2-7|.|once
CATSDLEWCGTVTYEQYF
TGTGCCACCAGTGATTTGGAGTGGTGCGGGACAGTCACCTACGAGCAGTACTTC
>TRBV28|TRBJ2-4|.|.
CASSLQGRNIQYF
TGTGCCAGCAGTCTACAGGGTAGGAACATTCAGTACTTC
>TRBV2|TRBJ1-2|TRBD1|.
CASSPDRAYGGYTF
TGTGCCAGCAGCCCCGACAGGGCCTACGGCGGCTACACCTTC
>TRBV19|TRBJ1-5|.|.
CASSPISQGFSNQPQHF
TGTGCCAGTAGCCCTATAAGCCAGGGATTCAGCAATCAGCCCCAGCATTTT
>TRBV5-6|TRBJ1-2|.|.
CASSLERGKGYTF
TGTGCCAGCAGCTTGGAGCGGGGAAAGGGCTACACCTTC
>TRBV21-1|TRBJ2-3|.|.
CASSKLGRSTDTQYF
TGTGCCAGCAGCAAGTTAGGGAGGAGCACAGATACGCAGTATTTT
>TRBV13|TRBJ2-7|.|few
CASRFDSRGPEQYF
TGTGCCAGCAGGTTCGACTCCAGGGGCCCCGAGCAGTACTTC
>TRBV28|TRBJ1-2|.|.
CASVRETGYTF
TGTGCCAGTGTCCGGGAGACAGGCTACACCTTC
>TRBV20-1|TRBJ1-1|.|.
CSANRDPEAFF
TGCAGTGCTAACAGGGACCCTGAAGCTTTCTTT
>TRBV27|TRBJ1-1|.|.
CASSLSVGLMNTEAFF
TGTGCCAGCAGTTTATCGGTCGGACTCATGAACACTGAAGCTTTCTTT
>TRBV11-2|TRBJ2-3|TRBD1|.
CASGKGTGHTDTQYF
TGTGCCAGCGGGAAAGGGACAGGGCACACAGATACGCAGTATTTT
>TRBV7-9|TRBJ1-3|.|.
CASSLYRFNLGNTIYF
TGTGCCAGCAGCTTATACAGGTTTAACCTTGGAAACACCATATATTTT
>TRBV30|TRBJ1-3|.|.
CAWSPKTGSSGNTIYF
TGTGCCTGGAGTCCGAAGACAGGCTCCTCTGGAAACACCATATATTTT
>TRBV19|TRBJ1-6|.|once
CASSTAYRVESPLHF
TGTGCCAGTAGTACCGCCTACAGGGTTGAATCACCCCTCCACTTT
>TRBV6-5|TRBJ1-4|TRBD1|.
CASSSRGDREYEKLFF
TGTGCCAGCAGTTCACGAGGGGACAGGGAGTACGAAAAACTGTTTTTT
>TRBV6-5|TRBJ2-7|.|.
CASSYSGGGNEQYF
TGTGCCAGCAGTTACTCAGGGGGTGGCAACGAGCAGTACTTC